This TCR beta chain was profiled in a study of T cell responses to AZD1222 COVID-19 vaccine. Comment on this clone: What it binds is not known.

Second doses at about 4 or about 12 weeks were pooled. Notes on the study in general: Unmutated variant regions are reportedly targeted by nearly half of spike-specific TCRs. CD4 TCRs covered the whole spike, strongest at regions 160-218 and 743-854. Baseline testing showed seropositivity in only a handful of AZD1222 recipients.

The V gene's germline CDR1 is KGHSH and CDR2 LQKENI. The CDR3 is 13 residues long. With V trimmed by 3 bases and J by 10 bases, 3 bases remained unmatched. The table came from immunoSEQ multiplex PCR; TCRdb's copy has only in-frame clones and leaves some out. The sample consists of over 110,000 clones, approximately 90% of them appearing once. The sample was peripheral blood, taken 28 days after the second AZD1222 dose. This sequence joins TRBV18 and TRBJ1-2; 12 nucleotides agree with TRBD1. The sequence was collected from an adult who received the AZD1222 COVID-19 vaccine. The CDR3 DNA follows: TGTGCCAGCTCACCCGGGACAGGGGGCTTCTACACCTTC. This sequence encodes CASSPGTGGFYTF.